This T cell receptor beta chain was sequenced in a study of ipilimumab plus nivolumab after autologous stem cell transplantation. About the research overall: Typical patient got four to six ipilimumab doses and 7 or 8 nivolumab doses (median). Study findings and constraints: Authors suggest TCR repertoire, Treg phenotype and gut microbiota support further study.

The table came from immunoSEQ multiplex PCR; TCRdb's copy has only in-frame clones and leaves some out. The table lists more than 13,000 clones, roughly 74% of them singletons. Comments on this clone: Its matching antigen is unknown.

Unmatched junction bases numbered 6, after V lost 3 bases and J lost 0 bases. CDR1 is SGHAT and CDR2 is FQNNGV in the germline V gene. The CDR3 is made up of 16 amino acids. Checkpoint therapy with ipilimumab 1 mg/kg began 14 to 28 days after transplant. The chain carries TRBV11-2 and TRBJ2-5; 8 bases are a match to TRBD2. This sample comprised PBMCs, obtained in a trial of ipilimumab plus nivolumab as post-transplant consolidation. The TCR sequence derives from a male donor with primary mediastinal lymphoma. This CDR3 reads CASSLGAGGYQETQYF. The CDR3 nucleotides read TGTGCCAGCAGCTTGGGGGCGGGGGGATACCAAGAGACCCAGTACTTC.